These T cell receptor beta chains were read from a single sample in a study of T-cell memory formation after mild COVID-19. TCRdb used MiXCR to reprocess the 5' RACE reads, holding one entry per CDR3 protein. The table lists about 600,000 distinct CDR3 sequences, about a fifth of them singletons. Sequencing input: PBMCs or a T cell subset sorted from them (not recorded which). These receptors were collected from an adult woman who had mild COVID-19 (a few samples of this study predate the infection). Cell type and time point are not known. The CDR3 runs from the conserved cysteine through the conserved F or W. D genes are given only for firm matches. Clone size appears in some rows only: once, few, many, or a class for an expanded clone.

TRBJ1-5	-	many	TRBV12-3/TRBV12-4	CASSLGGGQPQHF	TGTGCCAGCAGCCTCGGAGGTGGTCAGCCCCAGCATTTT
TRBJ2-7	TRBD2	few	TRBV7-8	CASSPNRGGGWYEQYF	TGTGCCAGCAGCCCCAACCGGGGGGGGGGCTGGTACGAGCAGTACTTC
TRBJ2-5	TRBD1	-	TRBV5-1	CASSKRPGQGQETQYF	TGCGCCAGCAGCAAACGGCCGGGACAGGGGCAAGAGACCCAGTACTTC
TRBJ2-7	-	few	TRBV7-3	CASSRSAGNEQYF	TGTGCCAGCAGCCGATCCGCAGGTAACGAGCAGTACTTC
TRBJ2-7	TRBD2	-	TRBV11-2	CASSRTGLGYEQYF	TGTGCCAGCAGCCGGACGGGACTAGGGTACGAGCAGTACTTC
TRBJ1-6	-	-	TRBV4-2	CASSQFRGGALHF	TGTGCCAGCAGCCAATTCAGGGGTGGAGCCCTCCACTTT
TRBJ2-1	TRBD2	-	TRBV13	CASSFVETSGRDEQFF	TGTGCCAGCAGCTTCGTGGAGACTAGCGGGAGGGATGAGCAGTTCTTC
TRBJ1-1	-	-	TRBV14	CASSQAGQSRTFF	TGTGCCAGCAGCCAAGCTGGACAGAGCCGGACTTTCTTT
TRBJ2-7	-	few	TRBV11-2	CASRKQGKTYEQYF	TGTGCCAGCAGGAAACAGGGAAAGACCTACGAGCAGTACTTC
TRBJ2-6	TRBD2	-	TRBV7-2	CAMSGAGGFGANVLTF	TGTGCCATGAGTGGGGCGGGAGGATTTGGGGCCAACGTCCTGACTTTC
TRBJ2-1	-	few	TRBV18	CASSPRQVTNEQFF	TGTGCCAGCTCACCACGCCAGGTTACCAATGAGCAGTTCTTC
TRBJ2-7	-	-	TRBV6-5	CASSQDSRGFFYEQYF	TGTGCCAGCAGTCAGGACAGTAGGGGATTCTTCTACGAGCAGTACTTC
TRBJ2-7	-	many	TRBV5-1	CASSSTGVSYEQYF	TGTGCCAGCAGCTCGACAGGAGTCTCCTACGAGCAGTACTTC
TRBJ2-2	-	many	TRBV7-2	CASSLGRGPTGELFF	TGTGCCAGCAGCTTAGGGAGAGGACCCACCGGGGAGCTGTTTTTT
TRBJ1-1	-	-	TRBV12-3/TRBV12-4	CASSFVRQENTEAFF	TGTGCCAGCAGTTTCGTGAGACAAGAGAACACTGAAGCTTTCTTT
TRBJ2-7	TRBD2	-	TRBV7-2	CASSPDGLALGEQYF	TGTGCCAGCAGCCCGGACGGACTAGCCCTCGGAGAGCAGTACTTC
TRBJ1-2	-	few	TRBV4-2	CASSGDSRYGYTF	TGTGCCAGCAGCGGTGACAGCCGCTATGGCTACACCTTC
TRBJ1-2	-	-	TRBV5-5	CASSLWSGDNYGYTF	TGTGCCAGCAGCTTGTGGTCAGGGGACAACTATGGCTACACCTTC
TRBJ1-2	TRBD1	once	TRBV6-5	CASKRDRDNYGYTF	TGTGCCAGCAAACGAGACAGGGATAACTATGGCTACACCTTC
TRBJ2-4	-	few	TRBV24-1	CATTVRVKNIQYF	TGTGCCACCACGGTCCGGGTCAAAAACATTCAGTACTTC
TRBJ2-1	-	few	TRBV29-1	CSVQETGRSQFF	TGCAGCGTTCAGGAGACGGGACGCTCCCAGTTCTTC
TRBJ2-4	-	few	TRBV3-1	CASSQSENIQYF	TGTGCCAGCAGCCAGTCTGAGAACATTCAGTACTTC
TRBJ2-7	TRBD1	many	TRBV5-1	CASSSGTGSYEQYF	TGTGCCAGCAGCTCCGGGACAGGGTCCTACGAGCAGTACTTC
TRBJ1-2	-	-	TRBV12-3/TRBV12-4	CASTQGNYGYTF	TGTGCCAGCACTCAGGGTAACTATGGCTACACCTTC
TRBJ1-2	TRBD1	-	TRBV12-3/TRBV12-4	CASSWTGTGDGYTF	TGTGCCAGCAGTTGGACCGGGACAGGGGATGGCTACACCTTC
TRBJ2-1	-	-	TRBV10-3	CAISAGARAGNYNEQFF	TGTGCCATCAGTGCTGGGGCCAGGGCGGGGAACTACAATGAGCAGTTCTTC
TRBJ2-1	TRBD2	many	TRBV7-3	CASSLTPGSGGGNEQFF	TGTGCCAGCAGCTTAACTCCCGGCTCCGGGGGGGGAAATGAGCAGTTCTTC
TRBJ2-3	-	-	TRBV20-1	CSARLLGPPGTQYF	TGCAGTGCTAGACTTCTTGGGCCCCCAGGTACGCAGTATTTT
TRBJ1-2	TRBD1	few	TRBV12-3/TRBV12-4	CASSRDGQGPYGYTF	TGTGCCAGCAGTCGCGACGGACAGGGACCCTATGGCTACACCTTC
TRBJ1-2	-	few	TRBV20-1	CSAAITGYGYTF	TGCAGTGCCGCGATTACAGGTTATGGCTACACCTTC
TRBJ2-7	TRBD1	-	TRBV3-1	CASSRGQVTYEQYF	TGTGCCAGCAGCCGGGGACAGGTAACCTACGAGCAGTACTTC
TRBJ2-2	-	many	TRBV24-1	CATSDAWTGELFF	TGTGCCACCAGTGATGCCTGGACCGGGGAGCTGTTTTTT
TRBJ2-5	-	many	TRBV5-1	CASSLDRQETQYF	TGCGCCAGCAGCTTGGACCGGCAAGAGACCCAGTACTTC